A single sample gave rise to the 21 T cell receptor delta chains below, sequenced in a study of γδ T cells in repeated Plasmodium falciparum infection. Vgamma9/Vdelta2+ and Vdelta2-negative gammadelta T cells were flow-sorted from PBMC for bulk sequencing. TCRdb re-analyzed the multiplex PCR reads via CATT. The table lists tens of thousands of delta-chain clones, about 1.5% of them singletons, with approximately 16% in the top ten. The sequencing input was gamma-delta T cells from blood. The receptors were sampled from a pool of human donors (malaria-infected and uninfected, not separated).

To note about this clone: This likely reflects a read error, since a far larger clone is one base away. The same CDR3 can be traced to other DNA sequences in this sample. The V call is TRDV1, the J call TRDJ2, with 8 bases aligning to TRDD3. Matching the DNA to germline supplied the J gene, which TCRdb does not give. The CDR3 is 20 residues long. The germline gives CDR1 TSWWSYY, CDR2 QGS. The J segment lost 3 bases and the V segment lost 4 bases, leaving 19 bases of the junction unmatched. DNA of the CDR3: TGTGCTCTTGGGGGCCACCGCTTCCAACTGGGGGGCCTTCTGACAGCACAACTCTTCTTT. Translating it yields CALGGHRFQLGGLLTAQLFF.

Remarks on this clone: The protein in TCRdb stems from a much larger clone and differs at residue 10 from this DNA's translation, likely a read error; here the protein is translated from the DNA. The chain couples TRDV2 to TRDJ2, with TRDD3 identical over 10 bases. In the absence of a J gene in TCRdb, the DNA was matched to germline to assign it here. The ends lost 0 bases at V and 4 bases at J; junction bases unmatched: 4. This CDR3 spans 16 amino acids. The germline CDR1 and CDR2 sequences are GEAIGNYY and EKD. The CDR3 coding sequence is TGTGCCTGTGACACCGTGGGGGATACTTCGACAGCACAACTCTTCTTT. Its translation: CACDTVGDTSTAQLFF.

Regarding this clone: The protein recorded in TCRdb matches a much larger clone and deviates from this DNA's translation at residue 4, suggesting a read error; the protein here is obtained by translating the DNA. This chain's CDR3 is CALLMSPSTGGYAYPKTYTDKLIF. CDR3 nucleotide sequence: TGTGCCTTACTAATGTCCCCCTCAACTGGGGGATACGCGTATCCAAAAACGTACACCGATAAACTCATCTTT. The gene calls are TRDV3 and TRDJ1; 13 nucleotides align to TRDD3. The length of the CDR3 is 24 residues. V shed 3 bases, J shed 0 bases, and the junction held 31 bases outside the gene matches. CDR1 and CDR2 (germline): TVYSNPD, GDNSRS (reference sequence). Full variable domain (missing parts from reference TRDV3 and TRDJ1): CDKVTQSSPDQTVASGSEVVLLCTYDTVYSNPDLFWYRIRPDYSFQFVFYGDNSRSEGADFTQGRFSVKHILTQKAFHLVISPVRTEDSATYYCALLMSPSTGGYAYPKTYTDKLIFGKGTRVTVEP.

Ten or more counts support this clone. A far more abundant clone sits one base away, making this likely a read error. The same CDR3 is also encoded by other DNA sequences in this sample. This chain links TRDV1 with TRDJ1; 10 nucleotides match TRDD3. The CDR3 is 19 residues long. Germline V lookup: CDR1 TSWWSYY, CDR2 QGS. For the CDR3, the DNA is TGTGCCCTTGGGGGACAAATAGTCCTGGGGGATAGGAAATCCGATAAACTCATCTTT. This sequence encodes CALGGQIVLGDRKSDKLIF.

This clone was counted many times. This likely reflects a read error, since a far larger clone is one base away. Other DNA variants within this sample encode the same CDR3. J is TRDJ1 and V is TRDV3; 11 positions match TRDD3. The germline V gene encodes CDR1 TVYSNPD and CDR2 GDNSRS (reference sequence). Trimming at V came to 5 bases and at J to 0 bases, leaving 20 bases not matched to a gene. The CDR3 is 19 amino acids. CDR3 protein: CAGYITRPGGYMHTDKLIF. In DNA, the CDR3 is TGTGCCGGTTACATAACAAGGCCTGGGGGATACATGCACACCGATAAACTCATCTTT.

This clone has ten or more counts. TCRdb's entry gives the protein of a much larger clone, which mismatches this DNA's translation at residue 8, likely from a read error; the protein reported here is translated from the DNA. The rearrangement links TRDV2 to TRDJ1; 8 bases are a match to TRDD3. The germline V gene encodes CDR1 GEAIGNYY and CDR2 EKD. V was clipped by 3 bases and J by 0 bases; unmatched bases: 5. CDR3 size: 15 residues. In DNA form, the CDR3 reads TGTGCCTGTGACGTACTGGGGGCTTACACCGATAAACTCATCTTT. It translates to CACDVLGAYTDKLIF.

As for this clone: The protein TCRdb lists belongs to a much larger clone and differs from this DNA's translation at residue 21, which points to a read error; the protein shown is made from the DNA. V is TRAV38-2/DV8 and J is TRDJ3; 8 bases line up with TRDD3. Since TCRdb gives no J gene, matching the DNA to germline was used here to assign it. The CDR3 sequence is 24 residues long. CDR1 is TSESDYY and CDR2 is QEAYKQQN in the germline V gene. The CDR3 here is CAYRSWYRPPTGGQSPWDTRRMFF. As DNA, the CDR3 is TGTGCTTATAGGAGCTGGTACCGCCCTCCTACTGGGGGCCAGAGCCCCTGGGACACCCGACGGATGTTTTTC.

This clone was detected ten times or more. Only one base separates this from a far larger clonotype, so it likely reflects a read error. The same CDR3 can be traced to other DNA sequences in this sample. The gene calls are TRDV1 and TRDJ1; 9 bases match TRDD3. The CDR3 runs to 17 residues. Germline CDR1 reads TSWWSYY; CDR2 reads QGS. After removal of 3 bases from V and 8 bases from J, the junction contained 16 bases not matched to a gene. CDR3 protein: CALGEIPSFTGGAKLIF. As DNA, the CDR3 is TGTGCTCTTGGGGAGATCCCTTCCTTTACTGGGGGAGCCAAACTCATCTTT.

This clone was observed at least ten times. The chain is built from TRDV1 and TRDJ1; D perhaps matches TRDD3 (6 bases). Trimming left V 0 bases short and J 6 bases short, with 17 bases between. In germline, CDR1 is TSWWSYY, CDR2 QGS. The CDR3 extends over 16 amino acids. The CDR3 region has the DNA TGTGCTCTTGGGGAACTGATTTTTCCTGGGGACAATAAACTCATCTTT. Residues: CALGELIFPGDNKLIF.

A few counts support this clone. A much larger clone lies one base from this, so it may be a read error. The CDR3 is CALGGLPTGGYGADKLIF. CDR3 sequence (DNA): TGTGCTCTTGGGGGTCTTCCTACTGGGGGATACGGCGCCGATAAACTCATCTTT. The chain employs TRDV1 and TRDJ1; 13 nucleotides agree with TRDD3. Germline lookup yields CDR1 TSWWSYY and CDR2 QGS. J gave up 3 bases and V 4 bases, and 11 bases lay outside the gene matches. This CDR3 comprises 18 residues.

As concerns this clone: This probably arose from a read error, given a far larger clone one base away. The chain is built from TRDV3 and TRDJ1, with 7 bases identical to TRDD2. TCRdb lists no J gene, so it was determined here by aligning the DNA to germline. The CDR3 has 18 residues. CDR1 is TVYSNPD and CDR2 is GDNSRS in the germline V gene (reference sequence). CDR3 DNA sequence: TGCGCCTTTACGGCCTTCCTCTACATATACGGGGGTCGCGATAAACTCATCTTT. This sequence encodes CAFTAFLYIYGGRDKLIF.

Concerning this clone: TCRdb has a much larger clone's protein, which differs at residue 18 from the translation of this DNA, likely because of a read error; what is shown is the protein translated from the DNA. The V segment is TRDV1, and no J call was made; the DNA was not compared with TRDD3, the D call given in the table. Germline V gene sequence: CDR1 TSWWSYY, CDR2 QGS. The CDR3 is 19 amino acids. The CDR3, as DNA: TGTGCTCTTGGGGACCCCTATCCTACAGCCTGGGGGTACACCGATAAACTCACCTTT. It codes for CALGDPYPTAWGYTDKLTF.

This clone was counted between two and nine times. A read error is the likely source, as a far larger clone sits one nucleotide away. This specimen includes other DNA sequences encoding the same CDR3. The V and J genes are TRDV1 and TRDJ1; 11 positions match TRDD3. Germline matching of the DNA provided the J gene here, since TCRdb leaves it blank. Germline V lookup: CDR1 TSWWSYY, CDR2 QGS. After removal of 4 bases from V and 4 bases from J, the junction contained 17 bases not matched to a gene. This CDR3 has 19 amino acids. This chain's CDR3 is CALGGFDNYVLGDIDKLIF. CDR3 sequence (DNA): TGTGCTCTTGGGGGATTTGATAACTACGTACTGGGGGATATCGATAAACTCATCTTT.

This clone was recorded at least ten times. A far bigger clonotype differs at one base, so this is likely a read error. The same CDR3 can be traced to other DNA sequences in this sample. CDR3 nucleotide sequence: TGTGCTCTTGGGGAACTCATTGGGTCCGATAAACTCATCTTT. Its protein is CALGELIGSDKLIF. J is TRDJ1 and V is TRDV1; D uncertain. The CDR3 sequence is 14 residues long. V was shortened by 0 bases and J by 3 bases, with 8 bases between the two germline ends. Germline CDR1 reads TSWWSYY; CDR2 reads QGS.

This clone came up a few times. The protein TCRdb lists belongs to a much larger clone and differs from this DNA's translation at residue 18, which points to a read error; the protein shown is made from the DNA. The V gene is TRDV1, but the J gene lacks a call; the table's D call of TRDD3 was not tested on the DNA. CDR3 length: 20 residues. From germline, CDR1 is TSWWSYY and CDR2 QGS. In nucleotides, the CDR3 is TGTGCTCTTGGGGAATACAGGATGGGGGACGAAGTAACACCCTTCGATAAACCCATCTTT. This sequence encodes CALGEYRMGDEVTPFDKPIF.

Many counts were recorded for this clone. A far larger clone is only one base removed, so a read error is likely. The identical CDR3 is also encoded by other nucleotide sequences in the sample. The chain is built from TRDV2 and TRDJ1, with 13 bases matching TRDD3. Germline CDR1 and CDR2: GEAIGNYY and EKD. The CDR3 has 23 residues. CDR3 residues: CACDTEFSKLGDTRQTYTDKLIF. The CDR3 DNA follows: TGCGCCTGTGACACCGAGTTCTCCAAACTGGGGGATACGCGCCAAACGTACACCGATAAACTCATCTTT.

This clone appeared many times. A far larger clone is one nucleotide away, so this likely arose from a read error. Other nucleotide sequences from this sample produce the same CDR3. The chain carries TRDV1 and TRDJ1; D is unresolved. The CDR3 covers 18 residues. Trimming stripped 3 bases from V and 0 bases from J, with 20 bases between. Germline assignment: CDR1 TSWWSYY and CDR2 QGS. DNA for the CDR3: TGTGCTCTTGGGGAGATTGCTCAAGTCGTCCCCCACACCGATAAACTCATCTTT. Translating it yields CALGEIAQVVPHTDKLIF.

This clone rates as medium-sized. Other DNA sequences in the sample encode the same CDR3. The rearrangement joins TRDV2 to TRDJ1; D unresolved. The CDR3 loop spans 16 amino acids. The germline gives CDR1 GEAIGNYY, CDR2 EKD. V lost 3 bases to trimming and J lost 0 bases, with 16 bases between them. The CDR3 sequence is CACDSTQSTHTDKLIF. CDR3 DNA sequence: TGTGCCTGTGACTCGACCCAATCAACTCACACCGATAAACTCATCTTT.

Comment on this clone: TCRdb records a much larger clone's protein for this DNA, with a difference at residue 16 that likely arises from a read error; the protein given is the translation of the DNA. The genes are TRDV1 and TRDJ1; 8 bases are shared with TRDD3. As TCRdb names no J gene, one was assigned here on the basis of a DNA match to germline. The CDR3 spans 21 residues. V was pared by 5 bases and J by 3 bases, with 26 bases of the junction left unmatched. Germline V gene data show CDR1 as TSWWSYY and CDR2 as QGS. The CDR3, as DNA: TGTGCTCTTGGGTCACGGTTAAAGGGACAACTACTGGGGGCGTACGCCGATAAACTCATCTTT. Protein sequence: CALGSRLKGQLLGAYADKLIF.

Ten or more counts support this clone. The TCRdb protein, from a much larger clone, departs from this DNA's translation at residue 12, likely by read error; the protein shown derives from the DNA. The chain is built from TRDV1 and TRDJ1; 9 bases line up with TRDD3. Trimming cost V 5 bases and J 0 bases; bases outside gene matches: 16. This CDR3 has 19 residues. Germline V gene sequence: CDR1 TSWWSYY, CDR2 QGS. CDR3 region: CALGLRLHYWGTNTDKLIF. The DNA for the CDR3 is TGTGCTCTTGGGTTACGACTTCACTACTGGGGGACCAACACCGATAAACTCATCTTT.

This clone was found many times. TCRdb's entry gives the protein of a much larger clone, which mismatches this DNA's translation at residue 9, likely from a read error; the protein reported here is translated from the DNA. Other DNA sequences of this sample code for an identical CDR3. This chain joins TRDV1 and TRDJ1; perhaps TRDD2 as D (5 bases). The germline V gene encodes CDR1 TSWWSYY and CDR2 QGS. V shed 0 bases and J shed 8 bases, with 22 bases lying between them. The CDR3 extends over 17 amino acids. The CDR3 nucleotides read TGTGCTCTTGGGGAACTCCTACGGCCGGAACTGCCTAGCAAACTCATCTTT. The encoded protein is CALGELLRPELPSKLIF.